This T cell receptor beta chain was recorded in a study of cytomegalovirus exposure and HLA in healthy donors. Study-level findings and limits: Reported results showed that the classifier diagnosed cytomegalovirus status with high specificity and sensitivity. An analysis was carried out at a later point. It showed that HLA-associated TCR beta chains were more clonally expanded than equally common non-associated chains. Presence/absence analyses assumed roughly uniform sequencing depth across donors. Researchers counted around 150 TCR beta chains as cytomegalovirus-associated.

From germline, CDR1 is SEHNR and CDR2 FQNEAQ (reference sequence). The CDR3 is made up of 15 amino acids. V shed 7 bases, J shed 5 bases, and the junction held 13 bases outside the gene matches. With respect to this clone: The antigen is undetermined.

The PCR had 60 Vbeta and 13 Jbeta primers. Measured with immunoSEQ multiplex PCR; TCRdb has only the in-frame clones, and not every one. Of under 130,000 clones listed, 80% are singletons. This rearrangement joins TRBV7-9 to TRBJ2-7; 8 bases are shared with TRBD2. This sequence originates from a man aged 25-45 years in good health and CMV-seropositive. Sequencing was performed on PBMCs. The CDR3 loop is CASNVIGGALNEQYF. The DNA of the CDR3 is TGTGCCAGCAATGTAATCGGGGGGGCTTTGAACGAGCAGTACTTC.